What follows are 14 T cell receptor beta chains derived from one specimen sequenced in a study of T cells after yellow fever vaccination. TCRdb re-analysed the 5' RACE reads in MiXCR, keeping a single row per CDR3 protein. The sample consists of a few hundred thousand distinct CDR3 sequences, about 3% of them appearing once. Sequencing was performed on CD4+ T cells sorted from PBMCs, taken 10 days after the yellow fever booster vaccination. These receptors were obtained from a man between 18 and 35 years old who received the YFV17D yellow fever vaccine.

This clonotype was recorded many times. The V and J genes are TRBV12-3 or TRBV12-4 and TRBJ1-1, with D uncertain. V was trimmed by 8 bases and J by 5 bases, leaving 15 bases between them. This CDR3 comprises 13 residues. CDR3 in amino acids: CASDTQTSTEAFF. The CDR3 DNA follows: TGTGCCAGCGATACCCAGACCTCGACTGAAGCTTTCTTT.

The chain carries TRBV2 and TRBJ2-5; D is unresolved. V was trimmed by 7 bases and J by 3 bases, leaving 3 bases between them. Germline assignment: CDR1 SNHLY and CDR2 FYNNEI. The CDR3 consists of 10 residues. CDR3 coding DNA: TGTGCCAGCAAGGAAGAGACCCAGTACTTC. Protein product: CASKEETQYF.

This clonotype was picked up many times. This chain connects TRBV20-1 to TRBJ2-5, with D tentatively TRBD1 or TRBD2 (5 bases each). Trimming took 1 base from V and 4 from J, leaving 10 bases between them. The CDR3 runs to 13 residues. From germline, CDR1 is DFQATT and CDR2 SNEGSKA (reference sequence). CDR3 nucleotides: TGCAGTGCTAGAGGGGTCGGGACAGAGACCCAGTACTTC. Encoded protein: CSARGVGTETQYF.

This clonotype occurred many times. The CDR3 DNA reads as TGTGCCAGCAGCCAAGCTGAAAATCAGCCCCAGCATTTT. Its protein is CASSQAENQPQHF. The V call is TRBV3-1, the J call TRBJ1-5; D gene unclear. This CDR3 has 13 residues. Germline V gene sequence: CDR1 LGHDT, CDR2 YNNKEL (reference sequence). Deletions cut 1 base from V and 4 bases from J, with 5 bases between.

This clonotype was recorded at least ten times. The rearrangement links TRBV12-3 or TRBV12-4 to TRBJ2-3, with 15 bases lining up with TRBD2. The CDR3 extends over 20 amino acids. V gave up 5 bases and J gave up 1 base; unmatched junction bases: 13. For the CDR3, the DNA is TGTGCCAGCAGTCCAGGACTAGCGGGGGGGCGGGGCAGCGGCACAGATACGCAGTATTTT. Amino acid sequence: CASSPGLAGGRGSGTDTQYF.

The V call is TRBV12-3 or TRBV12-4, the J call TRBJ1-2; tentatively, D is TRBD1 (6 bases). V was pared by 3 bases and J by 8 bases, with 13 bases between. The CDR3 has 13 residues. The CDR3 reads CASSLNRVSGYTF. The CDR3 nucleotides read TGTGCCAGCAGTTTGAACAGGGTATCAGGCTACACCTTC.

The chain couples TRBV5-1 to TRBJ1-1; 7 nucleotides align to TRBD1. V shed 5 bases and J 8 bases; nucleotides not matched to a gene: 9. CDR1 is SGHRS and CDR2 is YFSETQ in the germline V gene. This CDR3 has 13 amino acids. CDR3 in amino acids: CASRRLDREEAFF. The CDR3 nucleotides read TGCGCCAGCAGGCGCCTTGACAGGGAAGAAGCTTTCTTT. The full variable domain, its missing parts supplied by reference TRBV5-1 and TRBJ1-1, is KAGVTQTPRYLIKTRGQQVTLSCSPISGHRSVSWYQQTPGQGLQFLFEYFSETQRNKGNFPGRFSGRQFSNSRSEMNVSTLELGDSALYLCASRRLDREEAFFGQGTRLTVV.

The sample holds many counts of this clonotype. The chain is built from TRBV5-1 and TRBJ1-1; TRBD1 might be the D (5 bases). V was clipped by 4 bases and J by 7 bases, with 17 bases between them. CDR1 SGHRS and CDR2 YFSETQ come from the germline V gene. The CDR3 runs to 14 residues. CDR3 in DNA: TGCGCCAGCAGCCACGGGACTGAGGGCGGTGAAGCTTTCTTT. Its protein product is CASSHGTEGGEAFF.

In its sample, this clonotype was seen many times. The J gene is TRBJ2-2, the V gene TRBV7-8; possible D gene TRBD1, 6 bases. Trimming left V 5 bases short and J 2 bases short, with 24 bases between. Germline V gives CDR1 SGHVS, CDR2 FQNEAQ. The CDR3 runs 19 residues. The CDR3 reads CASSALRGFKGHNTGELFF. The CDR3 bases are TGTGCCAGCAGCGCCCTTAGGGGTTTCAAGGGACATAACACCGGGGAGCTGTTTTTT.

This clonotype was recorded at least ten times. The chain links TRBV7-2 to TRBJ1-4, with D possibly matching TRBD1 (6 bases). V lost 5 bases to trimming and J lost 8 bases, with 21 bases between them. The CDR3 sequence is 16 residues long. Per the germline V gene, CDR1 is SGHTA and CDR2 is FQGNSA. As DNA, the CDR3 is TGTGCCAGCAGCCCCTCCCCGGCGGGGGCCCCAGAAAAACTGTTTTTT. Translating it yields CASSPSPAGAPEKLFF.

J is TRBJ1-5 and V is TRBV6-5; the D gene is possibly TRBD1 (5 bases). Germline lookup yields CDR1 MNHEY and CDR2 SVGAGI. The CDR3 covers 14 residues. The V gene lost 6 bases and the J gene lost 6 bases, with 15 bases spanning the gap. CDR3 in DNA: TGTGCCAGCAGCCCCGACAAGGGGACTCAGCCCCAGCATTTT. Residues: CASSPDKGTQPQHF.

A few counts support this clonotype. The chain carries TRBV29-1 and TRBJ2-5; D uncertain. Germline V gene data show CDR1 as SQVTM and CDR2 as ANQGSEA. V dropped 3 bases and J dropped 1 base, with 3 bases sitting between them. The CDR3 consists of 11 residues. Written as DNA, the CDR3 is TGCAGCGTTGACGGCCAAGAGACCCAGTACTTC. Encoded protein: CSVDGQETQYF.

This clonotype has at least ten counts. V usage is TRBV18 and J usage is TRBJ1-1; TRBD1 agrees at 7 bases. Per the germline V gene, CDR1 is KGHSH and CDR2 is LQKENI. The V segment lost 2 bases and the J segment 2 bases; nucleotides outside the gene matches: 5. The CDR3 runs to 15 residues. This CDR3 is CASSPRQGKNTEAFF. In nucleotides, the CDR3 is TGTGCCAGCTCACCAAGACAGGGAAAAAACACTGAAGCTTTCTTT.

This clonotype was counted ten times or more. The chain has TRBV18 and TRBJ1-3; TRBD1 matches 10 bases. The CDR3 runs 17 residues. V gave up 0 bases and J gave up 2 bases; unmatched junction bases: 4. Germline V gene lookup returns CDR1 KGHSH and CDR2 LQKENI. The chain's CDR3 is CASSPPGTGAPGNTIYF. In DNA, the CDR3 is TGTGCCAGCTCACCACCCGGGACAGGGGCTCCTGGAAACACCATATATTTT. The full variable domain, with the rest looked up from reference TRBV18 and TRBJ1-3, is NAGVMQNPRHLVRRRGQEARLRCSPMKGHSHVYWYRQLPEEGLKFMVYLQKENIIDESGMPKERFSAEFPKEGPSILRIQQVVRGDSAAYFCASSPPGTGAPGNTIYFGEGSWLTVV.